The clone carrying this T cell receptor beta chain was detected only a few times. Its cognate antigen is unknown. The repertoire was sequenced with immunoSEQ multiplex PCR; TCRdb's copy has only in-frame clones and lacks some. The sample holds about 140,000 clones; around 90% are singletons and the top ten take about 5.4%. This sample is drawn from a study of T cell responses to AZD1222 COVID-19 vaccine. Study-wide points: With two AZD1222 doses given, Spike-specific TCR breadth and depth both rose. Donors were mostly white British, more females; clonal diversity possibly underestimated. Vaccine-associated CD4 TCRs ranged over spike, dominating at 160-218 and 743-854. The study identified only six AZD1222 recipients as seropositive at baseline.

Germline V gene data show CDR1 as SNHLY and CDR2 as FYNNEI. With 7 bases removed from V and 2 bases from J, the gap between germline ends came to 12 bases. The length of the CDR3 is 14 residues. This chain joins TRBV2 and TRBJ1-3, with a tentative D call TRBD1 (5 bases). This material consisted of peripheral blood, taken 28 days after the second dose of the MenACWY control vaccine. This sequence originates from an adult who received the MenACWY meningococcal vaccine as a control. CDR3 DNA sequence: TGTGCCAGCACCCGCACGGGGGCTGGAAACACCATATATTTT. It yields the protein CASTRTGAGNTIYF. The variable domain in full, completed from reference TRBV2 and TRBJ1-3, reads EPEVTQTPSHQVTQMGQEVILRCVPISNHLYFYWYRQILGQKVEFLVSFYNNEISEKSEIFDDQFSVERPDGSNFTLKIRSTKLEDSAMYFCASTRTGAGNTIYFGEGSWLTVV.